The next 11 T cell receptor beta chains were all read from a single sample in a study of human T cells and chemical hapten exposure. Each CDR3 protein gets one entry after TCRdb re-called the RACE reads with MiXCR. Of tens of thousands of distinct CDR3 sequences detected, approximately 7% appear once; the ten largest clones hold around 1.6%. Documented time point: pre-sensitization, week 0. Indicated treatment: therapeutic diphenylcyclopropenone sensitization with weekly scalp DPC. The sequencing here drew on whole blood, taken in connection with sensitization to the hapten diphenylcyclopropenone (DPC). These receptors all come from a woman aged 30 to 39 with alopecia areata. Some clones in this sample may be carry-over from other donors' samples.

This clonotype was detected ten times or more. This chain uses TRBV27 with TRBJ1-1; D is undetermined. Germline lookup yields CDR1 MNHEY and CDR2 SMNVEV (reference sequence). The germline V and J ends were trimmed by 1 base and 5 bases, with 11 bases remaining between them. This CDR3 contains 14 residues. The CDR3 coding sequence is TGTGCCAGCAGTTTATTAGCGGGCAGTACTGAAGCTTTCTTT. Translation gives CASSLLAGSTEAFF.

The gene calls are TRBV6-5 and TRBJ1-5; tentative D call: TRBD1 (5 bases). The V gene's germline CDR1 is MNHEY and CDR2 SVGAGI. Trimming took 6 bases from V and 9 from J, leaving 15 bases between them. The CDR3 runs 13 residues. CDR3 DNA sequence: TGTGCCAGCAGCGGGGGTCCCAAAGGGCCCCAGCATTTT. Its translation is CASSGGPKGPQHF.

This clonotype appeared a few times. A read error may produce the germline difference seen at one junction end. The chain carries TRBV7-8 and TRBJ1-1; 8 nucleotides match TRBD1. There are 17 residues in the CDR3. CDR1 and CDR2 from the germline V gene are SGHVS and FQNEAQ. CDR3 loop: CASSPVPGQEPRTTLGF. CDR3 bases: TGTGCCAGCAGCCCTGTCCCGGGACAGGAACCCCGGACAACCTTGGGCTTT.

This clonotype was detected ten times or more. The chain recombines TRBV11-2 with TRBJ2-1, with D maybe TRBD1 (6 bases). With 0 bases removed from V and 13 bases from J, the gap between germline ends came to 10 bases. This CDR3 is 12 amino acids long. Germline V CDR1 and CDR2: SGHAT, FQNNGV. CDR3 in amino acids: CASSLEGQKQFF. The CDR3 region has the DNA TGTGCCAGCAGCTTAGAGGGACAAAAACAGTTCTTC.

This clonotype showed up just a few times. This rearrangement joins TRBV16 to TRBJ1-6; D may be TRBD1 (5 bases). The CDR3 spans 14 residues. Deletions cut 3 bases from V and 7 bases from J, with 10 bases between. Germline V gene lookup returns CDR1 KGHSY and CDR2 FQNENV. Written as DNA, the CDR3 is TGTGCCAGCAGCCACGACAGAAGAAATTCACCCCTCCACTTT. It encodes CASSHDRRNSPLHF.

This clonotype was counted a few times. This chain joins TRBV6-2 or TRBV6-3 and TRBJ2-7, with a possible D match to TRBD2 (6 bases). Germline CDR1 MNHEY, CDR2 SVGEGT. Trimming pared 5 bases from V and 4 bases from J, leaving 12 bases between. This CDR3 contains 13 residues. The CDR3 loop is CASSRTNLYEQYF. CDR3 nucleotides: TGTGCCAGCAGTAGGACTAACCTTTACGAGCAGTACTTC.

CDR3 in amino acids: CASSWGALDTEAFF. The CDR3 region has the DNA TGTGCCAGCAGCTGGGGCGCTTTGGACACTGAAGCTTTCTTT. This rearrangement joins TRBV2 to TRBJ1-1, with TRBD1 as a possible D gene (5 bases). CDR1 SNHLY and CDR2 FYNNEI come from the germline V gene. CDR3 length: 14 amino acids. V was clipped by 6 bases and J by 3 bases, with 14 bases between them.

This clonotype came up a few times. The genes are TRBV29-1 and TRBJ1-2; TRBD1 agrees at 8 bases. Trimming took 7 bases from V and 4 from J; bases not matched to a gene: 8. CDR3 size: 13 residues. Germline V gene data show CDR1 as SQVTM and CDR2 as ANQGSEA. The CDR3 region is CSALLDRVYGYTF. Written as DNA, the CDR3 is TGCAGCGCTTTGTTGGACAGGGTCTATGGCTACACCTTC. The full variable domain, in which reference TRBV29-1 and TRBJ1-2 provide the parts outside the CDR3, is SAVISQKPSRDICQRGTSLTIQCQVDSQVTMMFWYRQQPGQSLTLIATANQGSEATYESGFVIDKFPISRPNLTFSTLTVSNMSPEDSSIYLCSALLDRVYGYTFGSGTRLTVV.

Many counts were recorded for this clonotype. The chain links TRBV6-6 to TRBJ2-7, with 8 bases fitting TRBD1. V dropped 4 bases and J dropped 5; count of bases not matched to a gene: 13. CDR3 length equals 16 residues. The germline CDR1 and CDR2 sequences are MNHNY and SVGAGI (reference sequence). The CDR3 protein is CASSSRTGRIRDEQYF. The CDR3 DNA follows: TGTGCCAGCAGTTCCAGGACAGGGAGGATTAGGGACGAGCAGTACTTC.

At least ten counts were recorded for this clonotype. The chain links TRBV5-1 to TRBJ1-1, with 7 positions matching TRBD1. V dropped 0 bases and J dropped 5; count of bases not matched to a gene: 13. CDR3 size: 17 residues. Germline-derived CDR1 and CDR2 are SGHRS and YFSETQ. CDR3 in DNA: TGCGCCAGCAGCTTGGGGGTAGGTCCCCTGACAGGGACTGAAGCTTTCTTT. This encodes CASSLGVGPLTGTEAFF.

This clonotype was recorded at least ten times. This chain uses TRBV7-9 with TRBJ2-7; unclear D gene. The CDR3 covers 16 residues. Germline V lookup: CDR1 SEHNR, CDR2 FQNEAQ (reference sequence). Deletions cut 5 bases from V and 3 bases from J, with 20 bases between. The chain's CDR3 is CASSRPEGKSRYEQYF. Here the CDR3 DNA reads TGTGCCAGCAGCCGCCCCGAAGGCAAAAGTCGCTACGAGCAGTACTTC.